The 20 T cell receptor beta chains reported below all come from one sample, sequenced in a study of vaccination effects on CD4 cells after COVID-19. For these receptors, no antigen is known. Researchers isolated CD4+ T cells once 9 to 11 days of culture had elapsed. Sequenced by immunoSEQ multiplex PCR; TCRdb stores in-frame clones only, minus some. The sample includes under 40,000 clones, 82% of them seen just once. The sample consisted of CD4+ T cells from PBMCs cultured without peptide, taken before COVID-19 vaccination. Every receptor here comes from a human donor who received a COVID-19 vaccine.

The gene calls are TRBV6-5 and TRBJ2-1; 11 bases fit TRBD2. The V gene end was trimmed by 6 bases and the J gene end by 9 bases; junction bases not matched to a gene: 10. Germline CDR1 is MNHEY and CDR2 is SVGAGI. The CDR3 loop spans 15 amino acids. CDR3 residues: CASSLILAGGSEQFF. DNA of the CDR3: TGTGCCAGCAGCCTGATATTAGCGGGGGGGAGTGAGCAGTTCTTC.

The CDR3 here is CASSLWGAPGQPQHF. The DNA for the CDR3 is TGTGCCAGCAGCTTGTGGGGGGCGCCCGGTCAGCCCCAGCATTTT. V gene TRBV5-6 combines with J gene TRBJ1-5; D possibly corresponds to TRBD1 (6 bases). The CDR3 loop spans 15 amino acids. Trimming shortened V by 1 base and J by 6 bases, and 14 bases separated the two germline ends. Per the germline V gene, CDR1 is SGHDT and CDR2 is YYEEEE.

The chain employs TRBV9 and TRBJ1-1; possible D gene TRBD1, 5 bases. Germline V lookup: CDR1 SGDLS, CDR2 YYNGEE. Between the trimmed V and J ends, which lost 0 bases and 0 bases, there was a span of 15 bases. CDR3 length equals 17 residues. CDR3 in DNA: TGTGCCAGCAGCGTAGCTGGGGGACCGACGGTGAACACTGAAGCTTTCTTT. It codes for CASSVAGGPTVNTEAFF.

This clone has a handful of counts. The CDR3 region is CASSQGGRGLYNSPLHF. The DNA of the CDR3 is TGTGCCAGCAGCCAAGGCGGTAGGGGGCTCTATAATTCACCCCTCCACTTT. This chain uses TRBV3-1 (or the pseudogene TRBV3-2) with TRBJ1-6, with 7 bases lining up with TRBD1. This CDR3 region has 17 residues. Germline V gene lookup returns CDR1 LGHDT and CDR2 YNNKEL (reference sequence). Trimming removed 1 base from V and 3 bases from J; junction bases left unmatched: 6.

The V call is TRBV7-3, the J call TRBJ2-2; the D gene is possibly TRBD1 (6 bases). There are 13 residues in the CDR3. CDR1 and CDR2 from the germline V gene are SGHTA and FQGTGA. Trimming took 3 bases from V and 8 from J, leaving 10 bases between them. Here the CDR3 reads CASSFKGQGELFF. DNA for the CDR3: TGTGCCAGCAGCTTTAAAGGACAGGGGGAGCTGTTTTTT.

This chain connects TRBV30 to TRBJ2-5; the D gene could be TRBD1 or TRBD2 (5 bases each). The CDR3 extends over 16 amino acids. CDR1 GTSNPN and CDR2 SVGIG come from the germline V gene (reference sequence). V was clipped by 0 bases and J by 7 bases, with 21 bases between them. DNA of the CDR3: TGTGCCTGGAGTGTAGGGCGGGCGGACCCGAGGGGGACCCAGTACTTC. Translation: CAWSVGRADPRGTQYF.

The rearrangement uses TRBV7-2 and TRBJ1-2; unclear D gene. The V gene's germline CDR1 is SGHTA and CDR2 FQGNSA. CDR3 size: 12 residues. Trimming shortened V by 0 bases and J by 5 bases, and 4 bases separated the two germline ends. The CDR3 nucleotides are TGTGCCAGCAGCTTAGCACTTTATGGCTACACCTTC. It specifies CASSLALYGYTF.

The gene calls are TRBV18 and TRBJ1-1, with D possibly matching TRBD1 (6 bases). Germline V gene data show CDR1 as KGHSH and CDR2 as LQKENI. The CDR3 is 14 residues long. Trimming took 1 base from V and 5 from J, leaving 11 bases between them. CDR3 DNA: TGTGCCAGCTCACCACTACAGGGACAAACTGAAGCTTTCTTT. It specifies CASSPLQGQTEAFF.

CDR3 nucleotide sequence: TGTGCCAGCAGCCAATATACAGGGACTGAAGCTTTCTTT. Its protein product is CASSQYTGTEAFF. The rearrangement links TRBV3-1 (or the pseudogene TRBV3-2) to TRBJ1-1; TRBD1 might be the D (6 bases). The CDR3 has 13 residues. V was pared by 2 bases and J by 5 bases, with 9 bases between. Germline V gene sequence: CDR1 LGHDT, CDR2 YNNKEL (reference sequence).

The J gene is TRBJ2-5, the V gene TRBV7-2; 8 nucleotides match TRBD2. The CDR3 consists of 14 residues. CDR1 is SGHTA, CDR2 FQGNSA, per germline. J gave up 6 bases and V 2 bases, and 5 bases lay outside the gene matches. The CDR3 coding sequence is TGTGCCAGCAGCTTAATGCGGGGGGTTCAGACCCAGTACTTC. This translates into CASSLMRGVQTQYF.

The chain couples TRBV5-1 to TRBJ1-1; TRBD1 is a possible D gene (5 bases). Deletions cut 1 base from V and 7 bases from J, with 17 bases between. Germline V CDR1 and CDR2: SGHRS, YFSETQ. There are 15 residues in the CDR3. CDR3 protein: CASSLTGGSRVEAFF. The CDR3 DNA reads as TGCGCCAGCAGCTTGACGGGGGGTTCTAGGGTTGAAGCTTTCTTT.

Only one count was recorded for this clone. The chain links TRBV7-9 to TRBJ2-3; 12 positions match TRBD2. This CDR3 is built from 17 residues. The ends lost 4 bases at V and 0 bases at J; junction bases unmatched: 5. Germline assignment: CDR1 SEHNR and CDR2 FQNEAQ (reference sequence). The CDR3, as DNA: TGTGCCAGCAGCTCTGGACTAGCGGGGACAAGCACAGATACGCAGTATTTT. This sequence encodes CASSSGLAGTSTDTQYF.

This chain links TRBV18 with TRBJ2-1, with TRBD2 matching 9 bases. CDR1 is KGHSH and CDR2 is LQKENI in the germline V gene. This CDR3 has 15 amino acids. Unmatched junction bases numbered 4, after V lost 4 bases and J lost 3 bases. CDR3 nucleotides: TGTGCCAGCTCACTATCTAGCGGGGACTACAATGAGCAGTTCTTC. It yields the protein CASSLSSGDYNEQFF.

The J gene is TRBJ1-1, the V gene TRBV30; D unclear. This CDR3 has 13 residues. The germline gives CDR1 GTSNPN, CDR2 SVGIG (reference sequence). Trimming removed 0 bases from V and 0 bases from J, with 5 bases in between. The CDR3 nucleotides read TGTGCCTGGAGTGTACGTCTGAACACTGAAGCTTTCTTT. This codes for CAWSVRLNTEAFF.

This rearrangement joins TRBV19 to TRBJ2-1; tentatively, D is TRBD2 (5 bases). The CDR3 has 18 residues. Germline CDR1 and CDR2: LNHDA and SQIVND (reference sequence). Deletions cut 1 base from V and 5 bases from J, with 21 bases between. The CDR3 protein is CASSIARSRALGNNEQFF. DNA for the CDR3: TGTGCCAGTAGTATAGCTAGGTCGCGGGCCTTAGGGAACAATGAGCAGTTCTTC. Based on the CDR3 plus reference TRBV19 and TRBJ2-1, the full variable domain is DGGITQSPKYLFRKEGQNVTLSCEQNLNHDAMYWYRQDPGQGLRLIYYSQIVNDFQKGDIAEGYSVSREKKESFPLTVTSAQKNPTAFYLCASSIARSRALGNNEQFFGPGTRLTVL.

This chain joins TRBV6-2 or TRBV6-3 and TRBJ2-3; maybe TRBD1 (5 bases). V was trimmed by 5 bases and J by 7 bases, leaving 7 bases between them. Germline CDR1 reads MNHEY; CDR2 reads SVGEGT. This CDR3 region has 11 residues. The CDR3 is CASSQGYTQYF. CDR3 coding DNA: TGTGCCAGCAGTCAGGGATATACGCAGTATTTT.

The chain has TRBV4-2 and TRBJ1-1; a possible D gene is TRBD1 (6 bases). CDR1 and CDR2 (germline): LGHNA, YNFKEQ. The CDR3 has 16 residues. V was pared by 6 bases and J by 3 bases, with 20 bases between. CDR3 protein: CASSTGRLGLDTEAFF. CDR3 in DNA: TGTGCCAGCAGTACAGGGCGCCTAGGTTTGGACACTGAAGCTTTCTTT.

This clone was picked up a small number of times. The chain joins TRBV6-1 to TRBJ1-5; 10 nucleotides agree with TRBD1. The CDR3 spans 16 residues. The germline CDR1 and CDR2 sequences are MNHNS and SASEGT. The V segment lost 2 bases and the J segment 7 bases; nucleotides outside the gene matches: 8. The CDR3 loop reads CASSEILGQGNQPQHF. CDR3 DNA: TGTGCCAGCAGTGAAATATTGGGACAGGGGAACCAGCCCCAGCATTTT.

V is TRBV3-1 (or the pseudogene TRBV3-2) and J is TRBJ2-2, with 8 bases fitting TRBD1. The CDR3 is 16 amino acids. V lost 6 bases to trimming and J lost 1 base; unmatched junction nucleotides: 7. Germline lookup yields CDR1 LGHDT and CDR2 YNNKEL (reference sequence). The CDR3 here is CASRPWGTGNTGELFF. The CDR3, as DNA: TGTGCCAGCAGGCCCTGGGGGACAGGGAACACCGGGGAGCTGTTTTTT.

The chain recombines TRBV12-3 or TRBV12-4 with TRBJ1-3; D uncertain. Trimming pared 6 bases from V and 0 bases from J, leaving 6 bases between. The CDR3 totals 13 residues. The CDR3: CASRLISGNTIYF. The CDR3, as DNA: TGTGCCAGCAGGTTAATCTCTGGAAACACCATATATTTT.